The text below deals with one T cell receptor (beta chain). Its cognate antigen is unknown. This sample was included in a study of vaccination and CD4 T cells after COVID-19. Germline values: CDR1 DFQATT, CDR2 SNEGSKA (reference sequence). The V end was cut by 3 bases, the J end by 0 bases, with 7 bases between. This CDR3 has 13 amino acids. Researchers used the Oncomine TCR Beta short-read assay to sequence DNA from cultured CD4+ T cells. Genomic DNA was isolated from cultured CD4+ T cells. TCRdb analysed the PCR reads with MiXCR anew, one entry per CDR3 protein. The data contain about 15,000 distinct CDR3 sequences, more than 25% of them singletons. Documented treatment: roughly 11-day PBMC culture with coronavirus spike peptide pools or control peptides (ViraFEST assay).

The sequence came from a human donor with COVID-19. The genes are TRBV20-1 and TRBJ2-3; D ambiguous. The sample consisted of cultured CD4+ T cells from blood. The CDR3 sequence is CSASYASTDTQYF. Written as DNA, the CDR3 is TGCAGTGCTAGCTACGCTAGCACAGATACGCAGTATTTT.